This T cell receptor (beta chain) was identified during a study of blood T cell repertoires in COVID-19. On the study more broadly: From the United States, Italy and Spain came samples of acute and convalescent COVID-19. Sample material is recorded as cDNA or gDNA derived from T cells, B-cell-depleted T cells, or PBMCs.

Authors' methods: Counts of nucleated cells, estimated from reference gene primer amplification, were obtained. Sequencing was performed with immunoSEQ multiplex PCR; in TCRdb, only in-frame clones are kept and a portion is missing. V and J calls and clone size are copied from that table; D and trimming were computed from the DNA. This sample has 280,000 or so clones; approximately 91% occur once, and the top ten carry less than 10%. The specimen sequenced was peripheral blood. The TCR originated in a man aged 18-30 years with active or convalescent COVID-19.

The CDR3 sequence: CASSVDRQGVSDEQFF. For the CDR3, the DNA is TGTGCCAGCAGCGTAGACCGACAGGGGGTGAGCGATGAGCAGTTCTTC. The chain joins TRBV9 to TRBJ2-1, with 9 positions matching TRBD1. The CDR3 spans 16 residues. In germline, CDR1 is SGDLS, CDR2 YYNGEE. Trimming at V came to 0 bases and at J to 8 bases, leaving 9 bases not matched to a gene.